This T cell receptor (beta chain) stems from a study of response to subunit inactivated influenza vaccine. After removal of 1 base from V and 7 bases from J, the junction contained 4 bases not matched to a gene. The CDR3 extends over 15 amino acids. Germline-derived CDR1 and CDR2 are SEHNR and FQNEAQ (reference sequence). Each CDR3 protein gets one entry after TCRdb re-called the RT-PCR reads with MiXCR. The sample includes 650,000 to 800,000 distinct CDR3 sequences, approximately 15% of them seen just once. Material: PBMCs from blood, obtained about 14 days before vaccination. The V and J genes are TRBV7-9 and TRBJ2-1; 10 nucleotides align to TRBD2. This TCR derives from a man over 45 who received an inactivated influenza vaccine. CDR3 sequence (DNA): TGTGCCAGCAGCTTAGTGCTAGCGGGAGAAAATGAGCAGTTCTTC. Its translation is CASSLVLAGENEQFF.